This T cell receptor beta chain was obtained from a study of shared clonotypes between healthy human individuals. On the study more broadly: With ages of 18 to 49, the donors were a couple of women and a few men. Study-level results: Around 4.7% was the fraction of naive CD4 clonotypes found shared across a few donors.

Trimming removed 7 bases at V and 1 base at J, with 14 bases between. Germline assignment: CDR1 SNHLY and CDR2 FYNNEI. The CDR3 consists of 16 residues. Note on this clone: Its antigen is still unknown.

TCRdb's copy holds only in-frame clones and misses some; the assay was immunoSEQ multiplex PCR. The sample has about 1 million clones, around four fifths seen once. Those who donated were healthy HIV-negative adults, with no recent acute infections or vaccinations reported. In the CD4+ fraction, cells were divided into CD45RA+ naive and CD45RA-negative memory subsets. The TCR originated in a man younger than 30 in good health. The V call is TRBV2, the J call TRBJ1-6; D remains ambiguous. Material: memory CD4+ T cells sorted from blood. The subset was: CD45RA-negative fraction. CDR3 in amino acids: CASTRGVGSYNSPLHF. The CDR3 coding sequence is TGTGCCAGCACCCGCGGGGTCGGGTCCTATAATTCACCCCTCCACTTT.